This T cell receptor beta chain emerged from a study of blood T cell repertoires in COVID-19. Study in general: T cells, B-cell-depleted T cells, or PBMCs supplied cDNA or gDNA.

Libraries were prepared by immunoSEQ multiplex PCR; TCRdb keeps only in-frame clonotypes and omits some of them. The sample contains about 260,000 clones, roughly 80% of which appear only once. CDR3 length equals 14 residues. V trimming: 4 bases; J trimming: 9 bases; junction bases outside the gene matches: 12. The germline gives CDR1 MDHEN, CDR2 SYDVKM. The sequence was collected from a man aged 60 to 75 with acute or convalescent COVID-19. The chain joins TRBV28 to TRBJ2-7, with 7 bases lining up with TRBD2. Sequenced material: peripheral blood. As DNA, the CDR3 is TGTGCCAGCAGTTGGGCTAGCGGCCGAGGCCTGCAGTACTTC. This gives the protein CASSWASGRGLQYF.